Listed below are T cell receptor beta chains from one sample, sequenced in a study of blood T cell repertoires in COVID-19. This table comes from immunoSEQ multiplex PCR, and its TCRdb copy is limited to in-frame clones, with some not included. The sample contains 350,000 or so clones, around 88% of which appear only once. Sequenced sample: peripheral blood. Source of these receptors: a woman in her 30s with COVID-19, enrolled during active disease. Each CDR3 is given with its conserved first and last residue. D genes are given only for firm matches. Size tells how often a clone was seen (once, few, many) or the class of an expanded clone, and some rows leave it out.

TRBV18	TRBD1	16	-	TRBJ2-3	CASSPGDRGLTDTQYF	TGTGCCAGCTCACCAGGGGACAGGGGGCTTACAGATACGCAGTATTTT
TRBV3-1/TRBV3-2	TRBD1	16	-	TRBJ1-2	CASSQAGTGVRNGYTF	TGTGCCAGCAGCCAGGCCGGGACAGGGGTTCGAAATGGCTACACCTTC
TRBV6-5	-	14	-	TRBJ1-1	CASSYAGELSEAFF	TGTGCCAGCAGTTACGCCGGGGAATTGAGTGAAGCTTTCTTT
TRBV7-2	TRBD2	18	-	TRBJ2-6	CASSLGLAVYPGANVLTF	TGTGCCAGCAGCTTGGGACTAGCGGTTTACCCTGGGGCCAACGTCCTGACTTTC
TRBV9	TRBD1	14	-	TRBJ1-1	CASSGLTGVTEAFF	TGTGCCAGCAGCGGCCTAACAGGGGTTACTGAAGCTTTCTTT
TRBV6-5	TRBD1	13	-	TRBJ1-2	CASRKGARYGYTF	TGTGCCAGCAGAAAGGGGGCGCGATATGGCTACACCTTC
TRBV19	-	13	-	TRBJ1-3	CASSIGHRDNRYF	TGTGCCAGTAGTATAGGACACCGGGACAATCGATATTTT
TRBV6-2/TRBV6-3	-	15	-	TRBJ2-1	CASSYYLAGDNEQFF	TGTGCCAGCAGTTATTACTTGGCAGGGGACAATGAGCAGTTCTTC
TRBV30	-	14	-	TRBJ2-7	CAWSFGTQFYEQYF	TGTGCCTGGAGTTTTGGGACTCAGTTCTACGAGCAGTACTTC
TRBV5-1	TRBD2	19	-	TRBJ2-3	CASSAYSGTSGVNTDTQYF	TGCGCCAGCAGCGCGTATTCCGGGACTAGCGGGGTGAACACAGATACGCAGTATTTT
TRBV30	TRBD1	14	-	TRBJ1-2	CAWSPNRGNYGYTF	TGTGCCTGGAGTCCTAACAGGGGGAACTATGGCTACACCTTC
TRBV18	-	14	-	TRBJ1-2	CASSPPFKPYGYTF	TGTGCCAGCTCACCACCGTTTAAGCCCTATGGCTACACCTTC
TRBV7-9	-	15	-	TRBJ1-1	CASSFQGTGNTEAFF	TGTGCCAGCAGCTTTCAGGGGACCGGGAACACTGAAGCTTTCTTT
TRBV13	TRBD1	15	-	TRBJ2-1	CASSVGTDQYNEQFF	TGTGCCAGCAGCGTCGGGACAGACCAATACAATGAGCAGTTCTTC
TRBV4-2	-	16	-	TRBJ1-2	CASSQPRGTPNYGYTF	TGTGCCAGCAGCCAACCGAGGGGGACACCTAACTATGGCTACACCTTC
TRBV25-1	-	13	-	TRBJ2-2	CASRRGSTGELFF	TGTGCCAGCAGGAGGGGGAGCACCGGGGAGCTGTTTTTT
TRBV19	-	12	-	TRBJ1-4	CAIGTQGEKLFF	TGTGCCATTGGGACTCAGGGTGAAAAACTGTTTTTT
TRBV3-1/TRBV3-2	TRBD2	16	-	TRBJ2-3	CASSPEVAGGSDTQYF	TGTGCCAGCAGCCCAGAGGTAGCGGGTGGCTCAGATACGCAGTATTTT
TRBV3-1/TRBV3-2	-	15	-	TRBJ1-3	CASSPRTEGGNTIYF	TGTGCCAGCAGCCCTCGGACAGAAGGAGGAAACACCATATATTTT
TRBV5-1	-	14	-	TRBJ1-5	CASSLGGSNQPQHF	TGCGCCAGCAGCTTGGGCGGTAGCAATCAGCCCCAGCATTTT
TRBV4-2	TRBD2	17	once	TRBJ2-1	CASSQVPGGGLHNEQFF	TGTGCCAGCAGCCAAGTTCCGGGGGGGGGCCTCCACAATGAGCAGTTCTTC
TRBV18	TRBD1	14	-	TRBJ2-7	CASSPGTGDYEQYF	TGTGCCAGCTCACCGGGGACAGGGGACTACGAGCAGTACTTC
TRBV10-2	-	13	-	TRBJ1-1	CASSESGSRKAFF	TGCGCCAGCAGTGAGTCGGGCAGTCGAAAAGCTTTCTTT
TRBV7-2	TRBD2	18	-	TRBJ2-5	CASSLGGLAGGTQETQYF	TGTGCCAGCAGCTTAGGAGGACTAGCGGGGGGGACCCAAGAGACCCAGTACTTC
TRBV19	-	14	-	TRBJ2-1	CASSFRVEGNEQFF	TGTGCCAGTAGTTTTAGGGTGGAGGGGAATGAGCAGTTCTTC
TRBV9	TRBD2	15	-	TRBJ2-5	CASSVASGVYETQYF	TGTGCCAGCAGCGTAGCAAGCGGGGTCTACGAGACCCAGTACTTC
TRBV7-9	TRBD1	14	once	TRBJ1-4	CASSKTGSNEKLFF	TGTGCCAGCAGCAAGACAGGGTCTAATGAAAAACTGTTTTTT
TRBV28	TRBD1	14	-	TRBJ1-2	CASSLGGTGVGYTF	TGTGCCAGCAGTTTAGGGGGGACAGGGGTTGGCTACACCTTC
TRBV27	-	13	-	TRBJ1-5	CASSSQRGQPQHF	TGTGCCAGCAGTTCCCAAAGAGGACAGCCCCAGCATTTT
TRBV10-3	TRBD2	15	-	TRBJ2-1	CAISERLAPDNEQFF	TGTGCCATCAGTGAACGACTAGCGCCTGACAATGAGCAGTTCTTC
TRBV3-1/TRBV3-2	TRBD1	15	once	TRBJ1-1	CASSQGQGAVTEAFF	TGTGCCAGCAGCCAAGGACAGGGGGCTGTCACTGAAGCTTTCTTT
TRBV7-9	TRBD1	15	-	TRBJ2-7	CASSPGGTGSYEQYF	TGTGCCAGCAGCCCAGGGGGGACAGGATCCTACGAGCAGTACTTC
TRBV9	-	14	-	TRBJ1-5	CASSVGRSDQPQHF	TGTGCCAGCAGCGTAGGGAGGTCGGATCAGCCCCAGCATTTT
TRBV30	TRBD1	14	-	TRBJ2-1	CASNRDRDYNEQFF	TGTGCCTCCAACCGGGACAGAGACTACAATGAGCAGTTCTTC
TRBV19	-	14	-	TRBJ1-2	CASSIATINYGYTF	TGTGCCAGTAGTATAGCGACAATTAACTATGGCTACACCTTC
TRBV11-3	-	15	-	TRBJ2-3	CASSLVLAVTDTQYF	TGTGCCAGCAGCTTAGTCTTGGCAGTCACAGATACGCAGTATTTT
TRBV5-1	-	15	once	TRBJ1-6	CASRFAAGAGSPLHF	TGCGCCAGCAGGTTCGCCGCAGGGGCAGGATCACCCCTCCACTTT
TRBV7-6	-	13	-	TRBJ1-2	CASSQSSGSGYTF	TGTGCCAGCAGCCAGTCTTCGGGGAGTGGCTACACCTTC
TRBV4-1	TRBD1	15	few	TRBJ1-2	CASSQVQGAGYGYTF	TGCGCCAGCAGCCAAGTACAGGGGGCAGGCTATGGCTACACCTTC
TRBV6-5	TRBD1	15	-	TRBJ1-2	CASRTGTGANYGYTF	TGTGCCAGCAGGACCGGGACAGGGGCTAACTATGGCTACACCTTC
TRBV30	-	13	-	TRBJ1-1	CAWSVEGDTEAFF	TGTGCCTGGAGTGTAGAAGGGGACACTGAAGCTTTCTTT
TRBV7-9	TRBD1	13	once	TRBJ2-4	CASSRTGEDIQYF	TGTGCCAGCAGCCGGACAGGGGAAGACATTCAGTACTTC
TRBV3-1/TRBV3-2	-	11	-	TRBJ1-1	CASMRGYEAFF	TGTGCCAGCATGCGGGGGTATGAAGCTTTCTTT
TRBV11-2	-	15	-	TRBJ2-1	CASSHLRLSYNEQFF	TGTGCCAGCAGCCACCTCCGACTGTCCTACAATGAGCAGTTCTTC
TRBV7-2	-	15	-	TRBJ2-4	CASSSARGAKNIQYF	TGTGCCAGCAGCTCAGCAAGGGGGGCCAAAAACATTCAGTACTTC
TRBV4-2	-	15	-	TRBJ1-3	CASSQEGSSGNTIYF	TGTGCCAGCAGCCAGGAGGGGAGCTCTGGAAACACCATATATTTT
TRBV28	TRBD1	14	-	TRBJ1-1	CASIGSGGATEAFF	TGTGCCAGCATCGGGTCAGGGGGCGCGACTGAAGCTTTCTTT
TRBV4-2	-	18	-	TRBJ1-2	CASSQDESLEGTYYGYTF	TGTGCCAGCAGCCAAGACGAAAGCCTGGAAGGGACTTACTATGGCTACACCTTC
TRBV5-1	TRBD1	14	-	TRBJ1-4	CASRAGTANEKLFF	TGCGCCAGCAGGGCCGGGACAGCTAATGAAAAACTGTTTTTT
TRBV10-3	-	12	-	TRBJ1-4	CAISDIREKLFF	TGTGCCATCAGTGATATCCGTGAAAAACTGTTTTTT
TRBV15	TRBD1	14	-	TRBJ2-7	CATSTGTGGWEQYF	TGTGCCACCAGTACCGGGACAGGGGGCTGGGAGCAGTACTTC
TRBV12-3/TRBV12-4	-	13	-	TRBJ1-4	CASSLGGSEKLFF	TGTGCCAGCAGTTTAGGCGGTAGTGAAAAACTGTTTTTT